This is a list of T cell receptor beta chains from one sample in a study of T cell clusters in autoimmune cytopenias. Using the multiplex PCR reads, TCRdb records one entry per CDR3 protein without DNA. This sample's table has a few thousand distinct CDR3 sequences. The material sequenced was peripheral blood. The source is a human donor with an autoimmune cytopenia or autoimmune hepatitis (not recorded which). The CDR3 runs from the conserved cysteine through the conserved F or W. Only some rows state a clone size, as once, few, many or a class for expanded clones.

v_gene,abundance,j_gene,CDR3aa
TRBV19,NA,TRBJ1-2,CASSGQGRYGYTF
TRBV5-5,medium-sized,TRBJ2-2,CASSLADSGYRTGELFF
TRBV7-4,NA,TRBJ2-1,CASSLTGLAGDEQFF
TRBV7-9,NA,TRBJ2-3,CASSPGLADTDTQYF
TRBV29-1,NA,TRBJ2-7,CSGTSANSYEQYF
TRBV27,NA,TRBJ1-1,CASSLAEGTEAFF
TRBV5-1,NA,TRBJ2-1,CASSSLKGLAGVGRDNEQFF
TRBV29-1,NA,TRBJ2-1,CSVVAGGTDEQFF
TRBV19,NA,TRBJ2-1,CASSRSANPYEQFF
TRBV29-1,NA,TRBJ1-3,CSVEERGRDTIYF
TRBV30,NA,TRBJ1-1,CACRRQPNTEAFF
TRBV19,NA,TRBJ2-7,CASRSRDRADSYEQYF
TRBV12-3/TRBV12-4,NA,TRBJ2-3,CASSPPIKYASTDTQYF
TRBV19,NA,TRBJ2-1,CASSIDHRTGTLGEQFF
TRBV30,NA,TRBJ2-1,CAWTSGGGYNEQFF
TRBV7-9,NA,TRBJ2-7,CASSLSGMGLADEQYF
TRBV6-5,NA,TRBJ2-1,CASSPDPGHGRASYNEQFF
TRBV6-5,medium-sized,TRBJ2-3,CASSDSGRVPDTQYF
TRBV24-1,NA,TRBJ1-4,CATSEGTGEKLFF
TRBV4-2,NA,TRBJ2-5,CASSQRRGRGSEETQYF
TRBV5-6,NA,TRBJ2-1,CASSFENEQFF
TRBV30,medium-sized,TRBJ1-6,CAWTRQTSSPLHF
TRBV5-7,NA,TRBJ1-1,CASSSIYGAEAFF
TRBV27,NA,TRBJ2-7,CASQGGFPHEQYF
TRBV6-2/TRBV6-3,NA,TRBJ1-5,CASSSKGHRIGFSSQPQHF
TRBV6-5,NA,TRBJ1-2,CASSYSGAGDYGYTF
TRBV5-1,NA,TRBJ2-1,CASSLGTSGYNEQFF
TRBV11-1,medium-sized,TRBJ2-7,CASSLQFSSYEQYF
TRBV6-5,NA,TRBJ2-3,CASSNGPSTDTQYF
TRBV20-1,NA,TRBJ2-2,CSAKGNTGELFF
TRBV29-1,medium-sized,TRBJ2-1,CSVVRGDEQFF
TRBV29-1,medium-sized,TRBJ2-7,CSVIDRGSWEQYF
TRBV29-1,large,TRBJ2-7,CSVEEASSYEQYF
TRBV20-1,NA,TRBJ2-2,CSARYSLNTGELFF
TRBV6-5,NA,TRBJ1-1,CASRLNRGLNTEAFF
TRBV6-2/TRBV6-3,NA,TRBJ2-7,CASSYSGQGAYEQYF
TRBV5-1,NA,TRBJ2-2,CASSLGRGIWNTGELFF
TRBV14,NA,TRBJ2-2,CASSQDRGNTGELFF
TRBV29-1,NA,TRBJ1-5,CSVQGTSNQPQHF
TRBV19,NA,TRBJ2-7,CASSEEGLADFYEQYF